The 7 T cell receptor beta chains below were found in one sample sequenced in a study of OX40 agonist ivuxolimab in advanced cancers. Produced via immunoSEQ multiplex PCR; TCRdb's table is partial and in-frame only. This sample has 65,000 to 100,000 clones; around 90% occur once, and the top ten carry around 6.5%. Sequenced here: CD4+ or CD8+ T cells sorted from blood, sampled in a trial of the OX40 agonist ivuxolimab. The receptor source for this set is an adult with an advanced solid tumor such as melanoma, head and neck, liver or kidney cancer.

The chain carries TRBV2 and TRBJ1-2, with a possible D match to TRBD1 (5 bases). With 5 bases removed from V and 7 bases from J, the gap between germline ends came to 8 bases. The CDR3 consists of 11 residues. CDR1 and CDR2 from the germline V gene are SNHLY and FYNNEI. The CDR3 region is CASSFQGGYTF. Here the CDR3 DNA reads TGTGCCAGCAGTTTTCAGGGTGGCTACACCTTC.

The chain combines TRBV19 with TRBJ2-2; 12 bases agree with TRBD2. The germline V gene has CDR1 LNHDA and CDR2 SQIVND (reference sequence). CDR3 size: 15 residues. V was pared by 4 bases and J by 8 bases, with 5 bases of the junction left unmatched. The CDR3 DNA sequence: TGTGCCAGTAGTAGACTAGCGGGAGCGAGTGGGGAGCTGTTTTTT. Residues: CASSRLAGASGELFF.

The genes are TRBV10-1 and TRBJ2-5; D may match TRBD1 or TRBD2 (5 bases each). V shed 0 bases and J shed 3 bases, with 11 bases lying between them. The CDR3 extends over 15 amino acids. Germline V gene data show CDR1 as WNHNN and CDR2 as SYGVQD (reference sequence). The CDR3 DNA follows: TGCGCCAGCAGTGAGTCGGGGACGGCGAAAGAGACCCAGTACTTC. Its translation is CASSESGTAKETQYF.

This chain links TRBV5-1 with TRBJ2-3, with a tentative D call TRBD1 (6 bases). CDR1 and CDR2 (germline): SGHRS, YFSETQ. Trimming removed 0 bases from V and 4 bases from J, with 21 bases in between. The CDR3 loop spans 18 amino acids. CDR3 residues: CASSLAGQRGSMADTQYF. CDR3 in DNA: TGCGCCAGCAGCTTGGCCGGACAGAGGGGGAGTATGGCAGATACGCAGTATTTT.

The DNA of the CDR3 is TGTGCCAGCAGCCAGATTCGGAGGGCGTACGAGCAGTACTTC. Its translation is CASSQIRRAYEQYF. This chain links TRBV13 with TRBJ2-7; tentatively, D is TRBD2 (6 bases). CDR1 is PRHDT, CDR2 FYEKMQ, per germline (reference sequence). V gave up 5 bases and J gave up 4 bases, with 15 bases separating them. The CDR3 consists of 14 residues.

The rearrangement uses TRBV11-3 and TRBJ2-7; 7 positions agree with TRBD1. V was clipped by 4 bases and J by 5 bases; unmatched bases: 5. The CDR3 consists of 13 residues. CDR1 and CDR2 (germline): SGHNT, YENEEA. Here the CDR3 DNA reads TGTGCCAGCAGCTATGACAGGGCCCACGAGCAGTACTTC. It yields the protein CASSYDRAHEQYF.

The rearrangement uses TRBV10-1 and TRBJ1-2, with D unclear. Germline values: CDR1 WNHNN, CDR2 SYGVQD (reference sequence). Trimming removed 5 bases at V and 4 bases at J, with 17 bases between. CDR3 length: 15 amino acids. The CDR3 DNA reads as TGCGCCAGCAGTAGAGTGACGCGAAAGACCTATGGCTACACCTTC. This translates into CASSRVTRKTYGYTF.